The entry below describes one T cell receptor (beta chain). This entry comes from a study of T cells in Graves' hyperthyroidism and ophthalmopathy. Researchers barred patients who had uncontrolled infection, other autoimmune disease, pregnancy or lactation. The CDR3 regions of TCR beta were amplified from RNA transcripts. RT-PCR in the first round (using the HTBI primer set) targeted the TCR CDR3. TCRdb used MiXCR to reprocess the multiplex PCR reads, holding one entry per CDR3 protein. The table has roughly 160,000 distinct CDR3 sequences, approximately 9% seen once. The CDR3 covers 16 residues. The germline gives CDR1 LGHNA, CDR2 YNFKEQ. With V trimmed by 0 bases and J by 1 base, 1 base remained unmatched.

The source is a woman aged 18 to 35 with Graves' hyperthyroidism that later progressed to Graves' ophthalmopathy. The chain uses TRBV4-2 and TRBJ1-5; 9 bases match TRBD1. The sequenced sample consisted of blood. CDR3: CASSQDDRGSNQPQHF. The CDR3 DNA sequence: TGTGCCAGCAGCCAAGATGACAGGGGGAGCAATCAGCCCCAGCATTTT.